Included here is one TCR beta chain sequence, with context. Assay: immunoSEQ multiplex PCR; the TCRdb copy retains only in-frame clones and omits some. This sample has under 150,000 clones, with roughly 90% found just once. Trimming shortened V by 0 bases and J by 2 bases, and 8 bases separated the two germline ends. Germline values: CDR1 GTSNPN, CDR2 SVGIG (reference sequence). The CDR3 runs 15 residues. These data come from a study of blood T cell repertoires in COVID-19. Sequenced material: peripheral blood. The rearrangement links TRBV30 to TRBJ2-6; the D gene is possibly TRBD2 (6 bases). This clonotype was obtained from a man aged 55 to 70 with COVID-19, enrolled during active disease. CDR3 in DNA: TGTGCCTGGAGTGTACCGGGGGCTGGGGCCAACGTCCTGACTTTC. It yields the protein CAWSVPGAGANVLTF.